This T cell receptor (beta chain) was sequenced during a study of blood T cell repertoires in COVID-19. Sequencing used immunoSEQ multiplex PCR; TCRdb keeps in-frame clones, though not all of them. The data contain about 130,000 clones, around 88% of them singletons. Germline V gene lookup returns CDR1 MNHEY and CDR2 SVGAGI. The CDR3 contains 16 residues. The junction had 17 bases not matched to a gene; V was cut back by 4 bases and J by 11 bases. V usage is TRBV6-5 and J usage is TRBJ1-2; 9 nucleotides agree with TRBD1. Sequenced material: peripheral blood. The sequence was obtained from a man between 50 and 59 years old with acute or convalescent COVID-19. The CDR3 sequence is CASSSGTGSGMAIYTF. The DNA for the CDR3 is TGTGCCAGCAGTTCGGGGACAGGGAGTGGAATGGCTATATACACCTTC.